These 28 T cell receptor beta chains were sequenced from one sample in a study of T cells in Graves' hyperthyroidism and ophthalmopathy. Amplification targeted TCR beta CDR3 regions from RNA transcripts. RT-PCR in the first round (using the HTBI primer set) targeted the TCR CDR3. TCRdb re-called the multiplex PCR reads with MiXCR, one entry per CDR3 protein. The table lists about 690,000 distinct CDR3 sequences, 17% of them singletons, with roughly 16% in the top ten. Material: blood. Every receptor here comes from a man between 45 and 60 years old with Graves' hyperthyroidism.

In this sample, this clonotype turned up many times. This rearrangement joins TRBV28 to TRBJ2-3; a possible D gene is TRBD1 (5 bases). The germline V and J ends were trimmed by 6 bases and 7 bases, with 14 bases remaining between them. The CDR3 sequence is 13 residues long. In germline, CDR1 is MDHEN, CDR2 SYDVKM. CDR3: CASRQGQRNTQYF. In DNA form, the CDR3 reads TGTGCCAGCAGACAAGGACAACGAAATACGCAGTATTTT.

The chain combines TRBV15 with TRBJ1-1; D perhaps matches TRBD1 (5 bases). Deletions cut 5 bases from V and 4 bases from J, with 26 bases between. CDR3 length equals 18 residues. The germline V gene encodes CDR1 LNHNV and CDR2 YYDKDF (reference sequence). The CDR3 region is CATSGSEGQGGWGTEAFF. The CDR3 DNA reads TGTGCCACCAGCGGATCAGAGGGGCAGGGAGGGTGGGGCACTGAAGCTTTCTTT.

This clonotype was observed many times. The chain uses TRBV25-1 and TRBJ2-5, with 7 bases identical to TRBD2. This CDR3 region has 15 residues. The V gene end was trimmed by 0 bases and the J gene end by 4 bases; junction bases not matched to a gene: 5. Per the germline V gene, CDR1 is MGHDK and CDR2 is SYGVNS. CDR3 coding DNA: TGTGCCAGCAGTGAATATGTAATAGCGGGAGAGACCCAGTACTTC. Its translation: CASSEYVIAGETQYF.

To note about this clonotype: A clone one base away is much larger, so this may be a read error. V is TRBV27 and J is TRBJ2-7; D gene ambiguous. Germline V gene lookup returns CDR1 MNHEY and CDR2 SMNVEV (reference sequence). V was pared by 5 bases and J by 9 bases, with 20 bases between. The length of the CDR3 is 14 residues. The CDR3 sequence is CASSLLPRQTVQYF. Here the CDR3 DNA reads TGTGCCAGCAGTCTACTACCCCGACAAACCGTGCAGTACTTC.

This clonotype was recorded many times. The rearrangement uses TRBV28 and TRBJ1-5, with 9 bases matching TRBD1. The germline CDR1 and CDR2 sequences are MDHEN and SYDVKM. This CDR3 is built from 14 residues. Unmatched junction bases numbered 6, after V lost 5 bases and J lost 7 bases. The CDR3 here is CASSARQGGQPQHF. Written as DNA, the CDR3 is TGTGCCAGCAGTGCCAGACAGGGGGGACAGCCCCAGCATTTT. Complete variable domain (other parts from reference TRBV28 and TRBJ1-5): DVKVTQSSRYLVKRTGEKVFLECVQDMDHENMFWYRQDPGLGLRLIYFSYDVKMKEKGDIPEGYSVSREKKERFSLILESASTNQTSMYLCASSARQGGQPQHFGDGTRLSIL.

The rearrangement joins TRBV5-1 to TRBJ2-1; no reliable D call. Germline V lookup: CDR1 SGHRS, CDR2 YFSETQ. Trimming left V 6 bases short and J 4 bases short, with 11 bases between. The CDR3 totals 13 residues. The DNA for the CDR3 is TGCGCCAGCACCCTTACAGAATACAATGAGCAGTTCTTC. It encodes CASTLTEYNEQFF.

V usage is TRBV28 and J usage is TRBJ2-5, with D possibly being TRBD1 (6 bases). Germline CDR1 reads MDHEN; CDR2 reads SYDVKM. The CDR3 covers 14 residues. V lost 7 bases, J lost 1 base, and 13 bases lay in between. CDR3 protein: CASKPGQPQETQYF. In DNA form, the CDR3 reads TGTGCCAGCAAACCGGGACAACCCCAAGAGACCCAGTACTTC.

The chain employs TRBV28 and TRBJ2-1; 9 positions agree with TRBD2. The CDR3 length is 17 residues. Germline trimming cut 5 bases from V and 3 bases from J; bases unmatched to any gene: 11. Germline values: CDR1 MDHEN, CDR2 SYDVKM. The CDR3 here is CASSQSSGTSSYNEQFF. In DNA, the CDR3 is TGTGCCAGCAGTCAGTCCTCCGGGACTAGCAGCTACAATGAGCAGTTCTTC.

In regard to this clonotype: With a much larger clone just one base away, this may be a read error. The rearrangement joins TRBV5-4 to TRBJ2-1; D is unresolved. Germline CDR1 is SGHNT and CDR2 is YYREEE (reference sequence). The CDR3 sequence is 12 residues long. In nucleotides, the CDR3 is TGTGCCAGCAGCGTGACCTACAATGAGCCGTTCTTC. Its protein product is CASSVTYNEPFF. Complete variable domain (other parts from reference TRBV5-4 and TRBJ2-1): ETGVTQSPTHLIKTRGQQVTLRCSSQSGHNTVSWYQQALGQGPQFIFQYYREEENGRGNFPPRFSGLQFPNYSSELNVNALELDDSALYLCASSVTYNEPFFGPGTRLTVL.

This clonotype was counted between two and nine times. This sequence joins TRBV5-1 and TRBJ2-5; 9 positions agree with TRBD2. V shed 1 base and J 0 bases; nucleotides not matched to a gene: 4. The CDR3 is made up of 16 amino acids. Germline V gene lookup returns CDR1 SGHRS and CDR2 YFSETQ. The CDR3 loop reads CASSLQASGDQETQYF. In DNA, the CDR3 is TGCGCCAGCAGCTTGCAGGCTAGCGGGGACCAAGAGACCCAGTACTTC.

This clonotype occurred a few times. J is TRBJ1-4 and V is TRBV27; D gene uncertain. From germline, CDR1 is MNHEY and CDR2 SMNVEV (reference sequence). Trimming shortened V by 2 bases and J by 3 bases, and 13 bases separated the two germline ends. CDR3 length: 16 residues. CDR3 in amino acids: CASSLKAGRPNEKLFF. The CDR3 DNA reads as TGTGCCAGCAGTTTAAAAGCGGGCAGGCCTAATGAAAAACTGTTTTTT.

This clonotype occurred many times. The chain has TRBV27 and TRBJ2-5; D not certain. CDR3 length equals 11 residues. CDR1 and CDR2 (germline): MNHEY, SMNVEV (reference sequence). V lost 4 bases and J lost 4, with 4 bases in between. The CDR3: CASSWGETQYF. The CDR3 nucleotides are TGTGCCAGCAGTTGGGGAGAGACCCAGTACTTC.

CDR3 nucleotides: TGTGCCAGCAGTCCCTCTGAGGGTGTCACAGATACGCAGTATTTT. As protein: CASSPSEGVTDTQYF. The chain is built from TRBV28 and TRBJ2-3; tentative D call: TRBD2 (5 bases). The CDR3 runs 15 residues. Germline-derived CDR1 and CDR2 are MDHEN and SYDVKM. Trimming pared 5 bases from V and 2 bases from J, leaving 14 bases between.

This chain joins TRBV29-1 and TRBJ2-5; D uncertain. The germline CDR1 and CDR2 sequences are SQVTM and ANQGSEA. There are 12 residues in the CDR3. V lost 4 bases to trimming and J lost 4 bases, with 10 bases between them. The CDR3, as DNA: TGCAGCGTTGTATTCGGTGGAGAGACCCAGTACTTC. Translated: CSVVFGGETQYF. The variable domain in full, with the rest retrieved from reference TRBV29-1 and TRBJ2-5, is SAVISQKPSRDICQRGTSLTIQCQVDSQVTMMFWYRQQPGQSLTLIATANQGSEATYESGFVIDKFPISRPNLTFSTLTVSNMSPEDSSIYLCSVVFGGETQYFGPGTRLLVL.

This clonotype has a count of ten or more. The rearrangement joins TRBV5-1 to TRBJ2-7, with D maybe TRBD1 (6 bases). Trimming cost V 4 bases and J 0 bases, with 8 bases left between them. In germline, CDR1 is SGHRS, CDR2 YFSETQ. CDR3 length: 13 residues. The CDR3 region is CASSPDSSYEQYF. CDR3 in DNA: TGCGCCAGCAGCCCGGACAGCTCCTACGAGCAGTACTTC.

CDR3 protein: CASSFPGRNTQYF. As DNA, the CDR3 is TGCGCCAGCAGCTTTCCGGGGAGAAATACGCAGTATTTT. The gene calls are TRBV5-1 and TRBJ2-3; a weak D match, TRBD2 (5 bases). V lost 2 bases, J lost 7 bases, and 11 bases lay in between. The CDR3 is 13 residues long. From germline, CDR1 is SGHRS and CDR2 YFSETQ.

At least ten counts were recorded for this clonotype. V usage is TRBV2 and J usage is TRBJ2-7; 7 bases align to TRBD2. Germline loops: CDR1 SNHLY, CDR2 FYNNEI. J lost 1 base, V lost 6 bases, and 6 bases had no gene match. CDR3 length: 14 amino acids. This CDR3 reads CASRRETLSYEQYF. Written as DNA, the CDR3 is TGTGCCAGCAGGCGGGAGACGCTTTCCTACGAGCAGTACTTC.

In this sample, this clonotype turned up many times. V usage is TRBV12-3 or TRBV12-4 and J usage is TRBJ1-1; the D is unclear. Trimming took 4 bases from V and 5 from J, leaving 11 bases between them. The CDR3 consists of 13 residues. CDR3: CASSSPFWTEAFF. CDR3 bases: TGTGCCAGCAGTTCGCCGTTTTGGACTGAAGCTTTCTTT.

V is TRBV3-1 and J is TRBJ2-3, with 8 bases lining up with TRBD2. Germline CDR1 reads LGHDT; CDR2 reads YNNKEL (reference sequence). V lost 0 bases to trimming and J lost 4 bases; unmatched junction nucleotides: 3. The CDR3 sequence is 15 residues long. The CDR3 spells CASSQEDGGADTQYF. The CDR3 DNA is TGTGCCAGCAGCCAAGAGGACGGGGGGGCAGATACGCAGTATTTT.

This clonotype was picked up many times. The J gene is TRBJ2-5, the V gene TRBV28; 11 bases fit TRBD2. Per germline, CDR1 MDHEN and CDR2 SYDVKM. Trimming at V came to 6 bases and at J to 3 bases, leaving 3 bases not matched to a gene. The CDR3 runs 14 residues. CDR3 bases: TGTGCCAGCAGAACTAGCGGGAGTGAAGAGACCCAGTACTTC. It yields the protein CASRTSGSEETQYF.

This clonotype was seen a few times. The rearrangement joins TRBV9 to TRBJ1-2; D might be TRBD1 (5 bases). The ends were cut back, 0 bases at V and 8 bases at J, with 11 bases in the middle. The CDR3 has 13 residues. Germline values: CDR1 SGDLS, CDR2 YYNGEE. The DNA of the CDR3 is TGTGCCAGCAGCGTAGCCACAGGTGGAGGCTACACCTTC. Translating it yields CASSVATGGGYTF.

This clonotype was detected ten times or more. The chain uses TRBV5-1 and TRBJ2-3, with D maybe TRBD2 (6 bases). Trimming cost V 8 bases and J 1 base, with 14 bases left between them. CDR3 length: 14 residues. CDR1 and CDR2 (germline): SGHRS, YFSETQ. The CDR3 nucleotides are TGCGCCAGTGTTGAACGCGGGGGCACAGATACGCAGTATTTT. Residues: CASVERGGTDTQYF.

The chain joins TRBV25-1 to TRBJ2-5; unclear D gene. The CDR3 is made up of 16 amino acids. Trimming stripped 4 bases from V and 4 bases from J, with 19 bases between. Germline CDR1 reads MGHDK; CDR2 reads SYGVNS. For the CDR3, the DNA is TGTGCCAGCAGTGCCCCCGGACGTATTTCCAGAGAGACCCAGTACTTC. Translating gives CASSAPGRISRETQYF.

This clonotype was detected many times. CDR3 sequence reads: CAWSRGDSIYEQFF. CDR3 nucleotide sequence: TGTGCCTGGAGTAGGGGGGACTCAATCTATGAGCAGTTCTTC. The V call is TRBV30, the J call TRBJ2-1; D is perhaps TRBD1 or TRBD2 (6 bases each). Between the trimmed V and J ends, which lost 2 bases and 8 bases, there was a span of 16 bases. This CDR3 spans 14 amino acids. The germline V gene has CDR1 GTSNPN and CDR2 SVGIG (reference sequence).

This clonotype showed up many times. V and J are TRBV6-2 or TRBV6-3 and TRBJ1-1, with 10 bases matching TRBD1. The CDR3 extends over 14 amino acids. Germline CDR1 and CDR2: MNHEY and SVGEGT. V lost 6 bases to trimming and J lost 7 bases; unmatched junction nucleotides: 8. CDR3 protein: CASRDDRGRDEAFF. As DNA, the CDR3 is TGTGCCAGCAGAGACGACAGGGGGCGGGATGAAGCTTTCTTT.

This clonotype appeared many times. The V call is TRBV28, the J call TRBJ1-5; 8 bases line up with TRBD1. This CDR3 region has 16 residues. The trim removed 4 bases at V and 5 bases at J, leaving 10 bases unmatched. In germline, CDR1 is MDHEN, CDR2 SYDVKM. CDR3 sequence reads: CASSSPDRGRYQPQHF. CDR3 in DNA: TGTGCCAGCAGTTCCCCCGACAGGGGAAGATATCAGCCCCAGCATTTT. The full variable domain, with the rest looked up from reference TRBV28 and TRBJ1-5, is DVKVTQSSRYLVKRTGEKVFLECVQDMDHENMFWYRQDPGLGLRLIYFSYDVKMKEKGDIPEGYSVSREKKERFSLILESASTNQTSMYLCASSSPDRGRYQPQHFGDGTRLSIL.

The chain recombines TRBV7-2 with TRBJ2-5; the match to TRBD1 covers 9 bases. The CDR3 has 15 residues. Unmatched junction bases numbered 6, after V lost 2 bases and J lost 5 bases. CDR1 is SGHTA, CDR2 FQGNSA, per germline. The CDR3 here is CASSLPTGGWETQYF. The CDR3 DNA is TGTGCCAGCAGCTTACCTACAGGGGGCTGGGAGACCCAGTACTTC.

This clonotype was observed at least ten times. V and J are TRBV28 and TRBJ1-1; no clear D. Germline lookup yields CDR1 MDHEN and CDR2 SYDVKM. V lost 7 bases and J 5 bases, leaving 17 bases between the germline ends. The CDR3 is made up of 14 amino acids. The CDR3 sequence is CASTPGRLGTEAFF. As DNA, the CDR3 is TGTGCCAGCACCCCAGGCCGATTGGGTACTGAAGCTTTCTTT.